The clone carrying this TCR beta chain was seen a single time. Sequencing was performed with immunoSEQ multiplex PCR; in TCRdb, only in-frame clones are kept and a portion is missing. The sample comprises under 85,000 clones, roughly 93% of which are singletons, and 0.24% rests with the top ten. Germline V gene lookup returns CDR1 SGHRS and CDR2 YFSETQ. V shed 1 base, J shed 4 bases, and the junction held 7 bases outside the gene matches. This CDR3 has 17 residues. The sample originates from a study of technical replicates of blood from several donors. Sequencing was performed on T cells isolated from PBMCs. The genes are TRBV5-1 and TRBJ2-3; 12 bases are a match to TRBD2. This receptor was obtained from a human donor in good health. The CDR3 DNA reads as TGCGCCAGCAGCTTGTATCTAGCGGGGGGGCCCGCAGATACGCAGTATTTT. It is translated as CASSLYLAGGPADTQYF.